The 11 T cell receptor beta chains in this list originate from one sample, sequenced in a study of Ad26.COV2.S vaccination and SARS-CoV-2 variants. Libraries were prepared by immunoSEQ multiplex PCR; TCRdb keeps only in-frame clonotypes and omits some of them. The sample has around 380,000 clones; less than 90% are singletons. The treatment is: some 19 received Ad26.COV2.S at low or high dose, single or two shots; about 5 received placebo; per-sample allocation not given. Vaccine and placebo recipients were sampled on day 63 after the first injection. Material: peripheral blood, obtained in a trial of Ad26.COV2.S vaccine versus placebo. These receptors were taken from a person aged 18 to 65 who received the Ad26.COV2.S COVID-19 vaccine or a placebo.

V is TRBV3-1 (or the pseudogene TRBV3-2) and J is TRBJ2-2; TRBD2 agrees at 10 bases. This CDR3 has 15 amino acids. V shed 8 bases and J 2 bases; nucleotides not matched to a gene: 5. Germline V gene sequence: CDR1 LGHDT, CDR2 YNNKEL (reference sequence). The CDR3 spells CASGRTSGNTGELFF. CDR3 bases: TGTGCCAGCGGCCGGACTAGCGGAAACACCGGGGAGCTGTTTTTT.

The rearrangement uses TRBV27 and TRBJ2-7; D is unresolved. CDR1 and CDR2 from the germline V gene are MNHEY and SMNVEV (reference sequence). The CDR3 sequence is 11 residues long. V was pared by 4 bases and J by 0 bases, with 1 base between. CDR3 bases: TGTGCCAGCAGTTCCTCCTACGAGCAGTACTTC. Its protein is CASSSSYEQYF.

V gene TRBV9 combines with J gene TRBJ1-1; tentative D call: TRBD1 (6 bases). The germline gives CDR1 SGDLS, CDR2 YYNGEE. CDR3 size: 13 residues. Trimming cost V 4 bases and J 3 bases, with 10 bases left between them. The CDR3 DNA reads TGTGCCAGCAGCATAAGGGGGGACACTGAAGCTTTCTTT. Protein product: CASSIRGDTEAFF.

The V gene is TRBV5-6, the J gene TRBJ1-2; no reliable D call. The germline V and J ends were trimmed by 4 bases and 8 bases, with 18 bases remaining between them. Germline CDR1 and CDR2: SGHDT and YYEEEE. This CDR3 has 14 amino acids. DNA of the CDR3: TGTGCCAGCAGCCCACCGCGCGGCGGAAGGGGCTACACCTTC. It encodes CASSPPRGGRGYTF.

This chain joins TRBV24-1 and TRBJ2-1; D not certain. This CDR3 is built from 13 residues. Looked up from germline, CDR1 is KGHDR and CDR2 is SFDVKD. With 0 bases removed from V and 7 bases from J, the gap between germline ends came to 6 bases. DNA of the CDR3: TGTGCCACCAGTGATTTGGCGGTTAATGAGCAGTTCTTC. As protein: CATSDLAVNEQFF.

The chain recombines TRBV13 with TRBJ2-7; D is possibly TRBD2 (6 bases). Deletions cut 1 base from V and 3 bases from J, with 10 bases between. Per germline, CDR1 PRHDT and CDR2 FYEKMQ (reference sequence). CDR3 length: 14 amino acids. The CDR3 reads CASSLAGGIYEQYF. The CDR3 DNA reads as TGTGCCAGCAGCTTAGCAGGCGGGATCTACGAGCAGTACTTC.

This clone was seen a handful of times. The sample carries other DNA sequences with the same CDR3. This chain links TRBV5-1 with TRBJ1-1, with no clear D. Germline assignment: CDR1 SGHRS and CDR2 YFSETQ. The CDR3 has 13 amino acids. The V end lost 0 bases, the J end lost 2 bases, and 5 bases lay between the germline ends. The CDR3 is CASSLAGNTEAFF. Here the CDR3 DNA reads TGCGCCAGCAGCTTGGCGGGAAACACTGAAGCTTTCTTT.

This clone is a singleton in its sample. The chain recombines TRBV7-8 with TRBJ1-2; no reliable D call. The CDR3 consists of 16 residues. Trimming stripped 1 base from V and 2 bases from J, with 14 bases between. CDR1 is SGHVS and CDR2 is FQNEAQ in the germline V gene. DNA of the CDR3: TGTGCCAGCAGCTTAGTACGGCAGGCCATAAACTATGGCTACACCTTC. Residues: CASSLVRQAINYGYTF. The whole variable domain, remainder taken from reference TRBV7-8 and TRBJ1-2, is GAGVSQSPRYKVAKRGQDVALRCDPISGHVSLFWYQQALGQGPEFLTYFQNEAQLDKSGLPSDRFFAERPEGSVSTLKIQRTQQEDSAVYLCASSLVRQAINYGYTFGSGTRLTVV.

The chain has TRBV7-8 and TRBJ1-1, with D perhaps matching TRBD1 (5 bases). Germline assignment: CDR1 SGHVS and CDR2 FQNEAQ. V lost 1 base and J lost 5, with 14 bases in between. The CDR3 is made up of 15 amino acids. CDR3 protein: CASSLERGRGTEAFF. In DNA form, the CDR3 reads TGTGCCAGCAGCTTAGAGAGGGGACGGGGGACTGAAGCTTTCTTT.

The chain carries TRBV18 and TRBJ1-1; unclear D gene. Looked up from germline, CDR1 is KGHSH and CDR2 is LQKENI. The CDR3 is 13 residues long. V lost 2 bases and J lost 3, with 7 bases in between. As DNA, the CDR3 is TGTGCCAGCTCACCAGGAGTTTACACTGAAGCTTTCTTT. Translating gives CASSPGVYTEAFF.

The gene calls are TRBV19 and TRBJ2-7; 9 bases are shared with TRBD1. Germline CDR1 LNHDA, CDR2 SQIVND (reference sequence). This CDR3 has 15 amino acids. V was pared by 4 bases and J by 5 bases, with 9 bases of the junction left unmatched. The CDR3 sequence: CASSTETGGRDEQYF. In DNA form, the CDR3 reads TGTGCCAGTAGTACCGAGACAGGGGGACGGGACGAGCAGTACTTC.